This T cell receptor beta chain is from a study of shared T cell receptors in the human thymus. This clone was seen a handful of times. This CDR3 comprises 17 residues. The V segment lost 10 bases and the J segment 2 bases; nucleotides outside the gene matches: 16. Germline values: CDR1 WNHNN, CDR2 SYGVQD (reference sequence). TCRdb's copy holds only in-frame clones and misses some; the assay was immunoSEQ multiplex PCR. The sample shows some 720,000 clones, 70% to 90% of them seen only once. This sample was also put to use in a study of human thymus T cells. Per that paper: Donors were healthy Finnish infants having corrective surgery for congenital heart defects. During corrective heart surgery, resections were taken, and the thymus tissue came from them. Reports from related research described highly overlapping thymic repertoires among unrelated individuals.

This clonotype was obtained from a boy in the first two years of life with a congenital heart defect. The sample was thymocytes. V usage is TRBV10-1 and J usage is TRBJ2-7; 11 nucleotides line up with TRBD2. CDR3 DNA: TGCGCCACCCAGCCCGGGACTAGCGGTCTGCTAACCTACGAGCAGTACTTC. Translated: CATQPGTSGLLTYEQYF.